This TCR beta chain was documented in a study of shared clonotypes between healthy human individuals. Looking at the study overall: CD4 naive and memory got three plates each, CD8 naive two, CD8 memory one.

Within Nashville, Tennessee resided all donors, each a Caucasian adult. Germline CDR1 reads SGHRS; CDR2 reads YFSETQ. This CDR3 has 17 amino acids. V shed 0 bases, J shed 6 bases, and the junction held 13 bases outside the gene matches. The sample holds a few counts of this clone. TCRdb's table, derived via immunoSEQ multiplex PCR, lists solely in-frame clones and lacks some. Among around 1.1 million clones listed, more than 75% were seen once. The receptor was derived from a man aged 18 to 29 in good health. Some clones in this sample may be carry-over from other donors' samples. The sample taken for sequencing was memory CD4+ T cells from PBMCs. The subset here: CD45RA-negative fraction. This rearrangement joins TRBV5-1 to TRBJ1-1; 8 bases line up with TRBD1. DNA of the CDR3: TGCGCCAGCAGCTTGGGACCCCAGGGGGCGGTGGTCTCTGAAGCTTTCTTT. It encodes CASSLGPQGAVVSEAFF.